This TCR beta chain was sequenced for a study of T-cell memory formation after mild COVID-19. This clonotype was detected a few times. The antigen is not known. Study-wide points: What remained unconfirmed was the SARS-CoV-2 specificity of second-wave clones peaking on day 37.

TCRdb itself ran the 5' RACE reads through MiXCR, one entry per CDR3 protein. The sample shows approximately 210,000 distinct CDR3 sequences, under 30% of them seen only once. V lost 0 bases, J lost 7 bases, and 9 bases lay in between. CDR1 and CDR2 (germline): PRHDT, FYEKMQ (reference sequence). The CDR3 contains 13 residues. The sample consisted of PBMCs or a T cell subset sorted from them (not recorded which). The chain carries TRBV13 and TRBJ2-5; D is perhaps TRBD2 (5 bases). The TCR originated in an adult woman who had mild COVID-19 (a few samples of this study predate the infection). Cell type and time point are not known. The CDR3 protein is CASSLGQRRTQYF. The CDR3 DNA sequence: TGTGCCAGCAGCTTAGGCCAGCGGAGGACCCAGTACTTC.